This T cell receptor (beta chain) is drawn from a study of shared clonotypes between healthy human individuals. This CDR3 comprises 18 residues. V shed 5 bases and J 3 bases; nucleotides not matched to a gene: 15. The germline gives CDR1 SEHNR, CDR2 FQNEAQ (reference sequence). Clones were read by immunoSEQ multiplex PCR, and TCRdb kept only the in-frame ones, dropping some. The sample yields approximately 640,000 clones, about two thirds seen once. This chain connects TRBV7-9 to TRBJ2-1; 8 nucleotides match TRBD2. The TCR comes from a woman in her twenties or thirties in good health. Sequencing was done on a sample of memory CD4+ T cells sorted from blood. This sample's subset: CD45RA-negative fraction. CDR3 sequence: CASSPRGGGPSNYNEQFF. The CDR3 DNA reads TGTGCCAGCAGCCCCCGGGGGGGCGGCCCATCTAACTACAATGAGCAGTTCTTC. The variable domain in full, completed from reference TRBV7-9 and TRBJ2-1, reads DTGVSQNPRHKITKRGQNVTFRCDPISEHNRLYWYRQTLGQGPEFLTYFQNEAQLEKSRLLSDRFSAERPKGSFSTLEIQRTEQGDSAMYLCASSPRGGGPSNYNEQFFGPGTRLTVL.